The 11 T cell receptor beta chains below come from one sample, sequenced in a study of blood T cells in healthy people across ages (dated by TCRdb to 2014 to 2015). Library preparation employed 5' RACE. The reads were generated on an Illumina HiSeq 2500. A second PCR of roughly 7 to 11 cycles was performed with a sample-barcoded 5' primer and a J-beta primer mix. TCRdb redid the processing of the public reads, applying fastp at Q25 and MiXCR, and retained in-frame beta chains. Rows with one shared CDR3 protein collapse into an entry with the most common genes and DNA. The sample contains about 900,000 distinct CDR3 sequences, approximately 65% of them found a single time. In total, the top ten clones hold about 27% of the sample. Sample: blood. Receptors originate from a man younger than 40 in good health.

This sequence joins TRBV6-6 and TRBJ2-7; TRBD2 matches at 8 bases. The DNA end is more similar to TRBJ2-5, so the J call may be wrong. This CDR3 is 14 amino acids long. Germline CDR1 is MNHNY and CDR2 is SVGAGI (reference sequence). The CDR3 reads CASSQGLEVETQYF. The CDR3 bases are TGTGCCAGCAGCCAGGGACTAGAGGTAGAGACCCAGTACTTC.

The rearrangement links TRBV4-2 to TRBJ1-1, with D tentatively TRBD1 (5 bases). This CDR3 contains 15 residues. CDR1 and CDR2 (germline): LGHNA, YNFKEQ. The germline V and J ends were trimmed by 0 bases and 11 bases, with 19 bases remaining between them. The CDR3 loop reads CASSQDKRGTIRAFF. As DNA, the CDR3 is TGTGCCAGCAGCCAAGATAAGAGAGGGACTATACGGGCTTTCTTT.

A few counts support this clonotype. The chain joins TRBV15 to TRBJ2-5; 7 bases are a match to TRBD1. The DNA matches TRBJ2-7 better at its end, which makes the J call doubtful. The CDR3 is 14 amino acids. Germline-derived CDR1 and CDR2 are LNHNV and YYDKDF (reference sequence). Here the CDR3 DNA reads TGTGCCACCAGCACCCAGACAGGGTTGGGCGAGCAGTACTTC. Its translation is CATSTQTGLGEQYF.

The genes are TRBV6-2 or TRBV6-3 and TRBJ2-3; TRBD2 matches at 7 bases. Germline loops: CDR1 MNHEY, CDR2 SVGEGT. Trimming cost V 4 bases and J 2 bases; bases outside gene matches: 6. This CDR3 has 15 amino acids. Here the CDR3 DNA reads TGTGCCAGCAGTTGGGGGGGGACCTCCACAGATACGCAGTATTTT. This sequence encodes CASSWGGTSTDTQYF.

A single count supports this clonotype. The V and J genes are TRBV10-3 and TRBJ2-5; TRBD2 agrees at 14 bases. The CDR3 is 16 residues long. Unmatched junction bases numbered 8, after V lost 6 bases and J lost 5 bases. In germline, CDR1 is ENHRY, CDR2 SYGVKD. The CDR3 sequence: CAISPGTSGGSETQYF. In nucleotides, the CDR3 is TGTGCCATCAGCCCCGGGACTAGCGGGGGATCGGAGACCCAGTACTTC.

This clonotype appeared once. The chain carries TRBV12-3 or TRBV12-4 and TRBJ2-1; no clear D gene. Trimming left V 3 bases short and J 4 bases short, with 10 bases between. The CDR3 is 14 residues long. CDR3 protein: CASSLSWGYNEQFF. The CDR3 coding sequence is TGTGCCAGCAGTTTGTCCTGGGGATACAATGAGCAGTTCTTC.

This clonotype turned up a few times. The chain joins TRBV7-2 to TRBJ2-2; D unclear. Germline CDR1 reads SGHTA; CDR2 reads FQGNSA. This CDR3 is built from 14 residues. V was shortened by 5 bases and J by 0 bases, with 7 bases between the two germline ends. CDR3 sequence (DNA): TGTGCCAGCAGCAGACATACGAACACCGGGGAGCTGTTTTTT. As protein: CASSRHTNTGELFF.

This clonotype was counted between two and nine times. J is TRBJ2-1 and V is TRBV6-2 or TRBV6-3, with D possibly being TRBD1 or TRBD2 (5 bases each). The CDR3 extends over 14 amino acids. Germline V gene lookup returns CDR1 MNHEY and CDR2 SVGEGT. Trimming pared 2 bases from V and 3 bases from J, leaving 8 bases between. The DNA for the CDR3 is TGTGCCAGCAGTTACGGGGGTTACTACAATGAGCAGTTCTTC. It specifies CASSYGGYYNEQFF.

V is TRBV4-3 and J is TRBJ1-1; no definite D call. CDR3 size: 13 residues. Germline CDR1 reads LGHNA; CDR2 reads YSLEER. Trimming cost V 1 base and J 4 bases, with 7 bases left between them. CDR3 amino acids: CASSQAYLTEAFF. CDR3 nucleotides: TGCGCCAGCAGCCAAGCGTACCTCACTGAAGCTTTCTTT.

In this sample, this clonotype turned up a few times. The rearrangement uses TRBV28 and TRBJ2-7; no clear D gene. Near its end, the DNA agrees better with TRBJ2-5, so the J call may be wrong. This CDR3 comprises 12 residues. Per germline, CDR1 MDHEN and CDR2 SYDVKM. The CDR3: CASSSPLETQYF. CDR3 nucleotides: TGTGCCAGCAGTTCACCACTGGAGACCCAGTACTTC.

The chain links TRBV4-2 to TRBJ2-7; 10 nucleotides agree with TRBD2. The DNA end is more similar to TRBJ2-5, so the J call may be wrong. Germline V gene lookup returns CDR1 LGHNA and CDR2 YNFKEQ. This CDR3 has 17 amino acids. Here the CDR3 DNA reads TGTGCCAGCAGCCAACAACAGCGGGGGGGCCCCGGAGAGACCCAGTACTTC. Protein product: CASSQQQRGGPGETQYF.